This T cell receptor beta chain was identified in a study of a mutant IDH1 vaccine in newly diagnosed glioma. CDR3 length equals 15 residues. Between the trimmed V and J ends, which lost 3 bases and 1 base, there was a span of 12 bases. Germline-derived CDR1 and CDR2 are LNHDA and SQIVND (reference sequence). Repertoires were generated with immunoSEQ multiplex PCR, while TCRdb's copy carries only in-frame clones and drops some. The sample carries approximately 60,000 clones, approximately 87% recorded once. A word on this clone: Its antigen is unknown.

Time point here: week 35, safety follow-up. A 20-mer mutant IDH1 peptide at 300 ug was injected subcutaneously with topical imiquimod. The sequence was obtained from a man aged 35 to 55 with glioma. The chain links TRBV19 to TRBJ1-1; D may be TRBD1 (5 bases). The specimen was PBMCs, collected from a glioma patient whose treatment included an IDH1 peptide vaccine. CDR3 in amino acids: CASSISQATNTEAFF. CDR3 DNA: TGTGCCAGTAGTATTTCACAGGCGACGAACACTGAAGCTTTCTTT.